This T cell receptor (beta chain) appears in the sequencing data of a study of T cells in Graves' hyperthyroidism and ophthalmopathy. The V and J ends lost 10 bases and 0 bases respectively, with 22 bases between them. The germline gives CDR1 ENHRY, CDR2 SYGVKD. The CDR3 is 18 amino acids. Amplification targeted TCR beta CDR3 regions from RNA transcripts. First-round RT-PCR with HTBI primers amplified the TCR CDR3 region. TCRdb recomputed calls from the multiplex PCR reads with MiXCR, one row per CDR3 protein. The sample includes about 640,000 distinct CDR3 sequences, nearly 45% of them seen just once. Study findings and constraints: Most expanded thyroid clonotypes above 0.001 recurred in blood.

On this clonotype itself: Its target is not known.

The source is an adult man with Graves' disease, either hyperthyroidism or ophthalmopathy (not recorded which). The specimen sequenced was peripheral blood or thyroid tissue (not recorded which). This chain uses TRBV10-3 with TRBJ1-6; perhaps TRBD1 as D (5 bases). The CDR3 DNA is TGTGCCAGCAGCCCAAAGCCGGGGGACCACTCCTATAATTCACCCCTCCACTTT. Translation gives CASSPKPGDHSYNSPLHF.